This passage covers 2 T cell receptor beta chains from one sample sequenced in a study. TCRdb re-called the RT-PCR reads through MiXCR, storing one row per CDR3 protein. The sample yields about 680,000 distinct CDR3 sequences, approximately 15% seen once. Sequenced: memory CD4+ T cells from blood. The origin of the receptors is a female donor in good health, serving as a healthy control.

This clonotype has only a few counts. V gene TRBV9 combines with J gene TRBJ2-2; maybe TRBD2 (6 bases). Looked up from germline, CDR1 is SGDLS and CDR2 is YYNGEE. CDR3 size: 16 residues. V lost 0 bases and J 8 bases, leaving 17 bases between the germline ends. The CDR3 DNA reads as TGTGCCAGCAGCGTAGATGACGGAGGGTATTTGGGGGAGCTGTTTTTT. Protein: CASSVDDGGYLGELFF.

This clonotype has only a few counts. J is TRBJ2-7 and V is TRBV11-2; 7 bases agree with TRBD2. Germline V CDR1 and CDR2: SGHAT, FQNNGV. The CDR3 runs to 14 residues. V lost 5 bases and J lost 5; bases outside the gene matches: 9. CDR3 in amino acids: CASSPASGIHEQYF. The CDR3 bases are TGTGCCAGCAGCCCTGCCAGCGGGATACACGAGCAGTACTTC.